This TCR beta chain was found in a study of blood T cell repertoires in COVID-19. Background on the study: Samples representing acute and convalescent COVID-19 were sourced from the United States, Italy and Spain. The analysed material was cDNA or gDNA that came from T cells, B-cell-depleted T cells, or PBMCs.

Assay used: immunoSEQ multiplex PCR; TCRdb lists only in-frame clones, some missing. The repertoire includes about 120,000 clones, about nine tenths of them detected once, and about 4.5% sits in the top ten. The germline V and J ends were trimmed by 3 bases and 1 base, with 12 bases remaining between them. This CDR3 has 15 amino acids. CDR1 and CDR2 (germline): SEHNR, FQNEAQ (reference sequence). The sequence was obtained from a man aged 35 to 55 with acute or convalescent COVID-19. This rearrangement joins TRBV7-9 to TRBJ1-1; no definite D call. Sequenced: peripheral blood. CDR3 sequence: CASSLPRTPNTEAFF. The CDR3 bases are TGTGCCAGCAGCTTGCCCCGTACACCGAACACTGAAGCTTTCTTT. Complete variable domain (other parts from reference TRBV7-9 and TRBJ1-1): DTGVSQNPRHKITKRGQNVTFRCDPISEHNRLYWYRQTLGQGPEFLTYFQNEAQLEKSRLLSDRFSAERPKGSFSTLEIQRTEQGDSAMYLCASSLPRTPNTEAFFGQGTRLTVV.